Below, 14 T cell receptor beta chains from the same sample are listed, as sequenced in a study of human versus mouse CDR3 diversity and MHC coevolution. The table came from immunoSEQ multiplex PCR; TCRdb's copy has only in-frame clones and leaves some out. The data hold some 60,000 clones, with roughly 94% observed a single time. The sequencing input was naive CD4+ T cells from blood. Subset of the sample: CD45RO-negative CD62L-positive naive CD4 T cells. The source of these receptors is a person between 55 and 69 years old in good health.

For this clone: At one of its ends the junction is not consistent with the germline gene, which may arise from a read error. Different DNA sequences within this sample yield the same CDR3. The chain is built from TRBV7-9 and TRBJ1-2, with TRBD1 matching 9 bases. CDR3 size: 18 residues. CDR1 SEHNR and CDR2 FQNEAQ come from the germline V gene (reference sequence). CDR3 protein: CASSGRDRESFWLYGYTF. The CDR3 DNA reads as TGCGCCAGCAGCGGCCGGGACAGGGAATCCTTTTGGCTCTATGGCTACACCTTC.

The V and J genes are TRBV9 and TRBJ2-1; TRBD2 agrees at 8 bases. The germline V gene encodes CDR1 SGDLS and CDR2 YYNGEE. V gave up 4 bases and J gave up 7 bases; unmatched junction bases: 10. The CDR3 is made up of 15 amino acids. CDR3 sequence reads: CASSPSGLGHNEQFF. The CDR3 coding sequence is TGTGCCAGCAGCCCCTCGGGACTAGGGCATAATGAGCAGTTCTTC.

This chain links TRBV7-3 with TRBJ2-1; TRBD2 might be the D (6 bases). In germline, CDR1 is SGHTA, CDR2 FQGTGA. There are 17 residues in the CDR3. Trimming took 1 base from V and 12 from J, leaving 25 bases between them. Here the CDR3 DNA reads TGTGCCAGCAGCTTAATCTTCGGAGGGAATCGACAGATGGGGCAGTTCTTC. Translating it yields CASSLIFGGNRQMGQFF.

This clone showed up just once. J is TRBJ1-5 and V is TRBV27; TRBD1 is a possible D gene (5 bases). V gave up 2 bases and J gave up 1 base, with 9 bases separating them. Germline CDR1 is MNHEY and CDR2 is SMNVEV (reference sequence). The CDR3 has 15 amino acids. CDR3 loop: CASSLGGDSNQPQHF. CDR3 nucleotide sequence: TGTGCCAGCAGTTTAGGAGGGGACAGCAATCAGCCCCAGCATTTT.

For the CDR3, the DNA is TGTGCCAGCAGGGACAGGGAAACCTCACCCCTCCACTTT. It specifies CASRDRETSPLHF. The rearrangement joins TRBV7-8 to TRBJ1-6, with 8 bases lining up with TRBD1. The CDR3 has 13 amino acids. Germline-derived CDR1 and CDR2 are SGHVS and FQNEAQ. The V and J ends lost 6 bases and 10 bases, in that order; junction bases with no gene match: 5.

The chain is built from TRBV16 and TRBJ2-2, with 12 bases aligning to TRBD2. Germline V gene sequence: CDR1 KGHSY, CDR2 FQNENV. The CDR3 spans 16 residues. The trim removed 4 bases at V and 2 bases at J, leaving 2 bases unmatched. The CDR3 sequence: CASSPTSGSNTGELFF. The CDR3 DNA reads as TGTGCCAGCAGCCCGACTAGCGGGAGTAACACCGGGGAGCTGTTTTTT.

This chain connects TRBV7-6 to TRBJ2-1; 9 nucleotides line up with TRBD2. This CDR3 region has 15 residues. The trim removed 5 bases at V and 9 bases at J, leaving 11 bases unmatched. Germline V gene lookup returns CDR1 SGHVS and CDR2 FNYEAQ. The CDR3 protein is CASSQGTSKGLEQFF. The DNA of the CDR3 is TGTGCCAGCAGCCAAGGGACTAGCAAGGGCCTTGAGCAGTTCTTC.

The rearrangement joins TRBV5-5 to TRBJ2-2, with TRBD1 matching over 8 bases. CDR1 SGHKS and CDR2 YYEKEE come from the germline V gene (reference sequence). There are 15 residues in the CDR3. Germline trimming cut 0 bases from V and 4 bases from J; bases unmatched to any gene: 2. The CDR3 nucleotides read TGTGCCAGCAGCTTGGCAGGGACAGGCACCGGGGAGCTGTTTTTT. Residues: CASSLAGTGTGELFF.

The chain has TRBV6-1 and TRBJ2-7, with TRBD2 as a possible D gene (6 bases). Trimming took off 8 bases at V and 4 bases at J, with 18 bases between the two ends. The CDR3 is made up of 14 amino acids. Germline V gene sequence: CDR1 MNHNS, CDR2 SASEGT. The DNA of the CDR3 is TGTGCCAGCTCAACTGGAGGGCCTGGGTACGAGCAGTACTTC. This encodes CASSTGGPGYEQYF.

CDR3 nucleotides: TGTGCCAGCAGTTACTCGAGCCCACAGGGGTCCTACGAGCAGTACTTC. It specifies CASSYSSPQGSYEQYF. The chain recombines TRBV6-5 with TRBJ2-7, with TRBD1 matching over 7 bases. The CDR3 has 16 amino acids. Germline-derived CDR1 and CDR2 are MNHEY and SVGAGI. J gave up 1 base and V 0 bases, and 6 bases lay outside the gene matches.

In DNA, the CDR3 is TGTGCCACCTCACAGATCCTTGACCGGGGCACTGAAGCTTTCTTT. Amino acid sequence: CATSQILDRGTEAFF. This chain connects TRBV15 to TRBJ1-1; no clear D. The CDR3 has 15 residues. Trimming cost V 8 bases and J 4 bases, with 20 bases left between them. Per germline, CDR1 LNHNV and CDR2 YYDKDF (reference sequence).

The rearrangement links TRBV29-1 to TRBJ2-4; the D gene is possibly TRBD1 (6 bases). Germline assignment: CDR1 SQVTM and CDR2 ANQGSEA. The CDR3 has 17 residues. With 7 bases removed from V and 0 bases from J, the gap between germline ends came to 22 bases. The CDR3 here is CSAGFTGTQLAKNIQYF. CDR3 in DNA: TGCAGCGCCGGTTTCACCGGGACACAATTAGCCAAAAACATTCAGTACTTC.

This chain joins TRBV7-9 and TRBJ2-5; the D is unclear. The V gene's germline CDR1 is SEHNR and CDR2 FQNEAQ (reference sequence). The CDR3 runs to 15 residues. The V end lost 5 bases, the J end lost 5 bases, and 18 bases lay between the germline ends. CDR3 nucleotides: TGTGCCAGCAGCAATAGAGGCGGTCTTGGGGAGACCCAGTACTTC. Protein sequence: CASSNRGGLGETQYF.

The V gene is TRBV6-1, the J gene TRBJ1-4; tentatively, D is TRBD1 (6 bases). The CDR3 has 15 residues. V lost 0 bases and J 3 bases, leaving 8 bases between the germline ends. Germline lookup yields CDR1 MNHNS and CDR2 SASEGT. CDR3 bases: TGTGCCAGCAGTGAAGCGGGGGCATCTAATGAAAAACTGTTTTTT. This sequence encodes CASSEAGASNEKLFF.